Each of the 12 T cell receptor beta chains below was sequenced from the same sample in a study of blood T cell repertoires in COVID-19. Some clones are missing from TCRdb's copy, which holds only in-frame ones; the method was immunoSEQ multiplex PCR. This table holds around 100,000 clones, about 87% found once. The material sequenced was peripheral blood. Source of these receptors: a man aged 50-59 years with acute or convalescent COVID-19.

This clone showed up just once. The chain employs TRBV29-1 and TRBJ1-1; D is perhaps TRBD1 (6 bases). Trimming pared 4 bases from V and 2 bases from J, leaving 11 bases between. The CDR3 covers 13 residues. From germline, CDR1 is SQVTM and CDR2 ANQGSEA. This CDR3 reads CSVVRGGNTEAFF. The CDR3 region has the DNA TGCAGCGTTGTCAGGGGCGGAAACACTGAAGCTTTCTTT. Based on the CDR3 plus reference TRBV29-1 and TRBJ1-1, the full variable domain is SAVISQKPSRDICQRGTSLTIQCQVDSQVTMMFWYRQQPGQSLTLIATANQGSEATYESGFVIDKFPISRPNLTFSTLTVSNMSPEDSSIYLCSVVRGGNTEAFFGQGTRLTVV.

The V call is TRBV29-1, the J call TRBJ2-1; no firm D call. Germline CDR1 reads SQVTM; CDR2 reads ANQGSEA. The V end lost 7 bases, the J end lost 2 bases, and 15 bases lay between the germline ends. The CDR3 is 14 residues long. CDR3 sequence: CSGVARPTYNEQFF. The CDR3 nucleotides read TGCAGCGGGGTGGCTAGACCGACCTACAATGAGCAGTTCTTC.

This rearrangement joins TRBV11-3 to TRBJ2-3; 9 nucleotides align to TRBD2. Trimming removed 6 bases from V and 4 bases from J; junction bases left unmatched: 11. The CDR3 runs 16 residues. CDR1 and CDR2 from the germline V gene are SGHNT and YENEEA. The DNA for the CDR3 is TGTGCCAGCAGAGTAGCGGGAGTAGTAACAGCAGATACGCAGTATTTT. The encoded protein is CASRVAGVVTADTQYF.

About this clone: This sample also contains other DNA sequences that code for the same CDR3. The rearrangement links TRBV2 to TRBJ1-3; D is ambiguous. The ends were cut back, 1 base at V and 2 bases at J, with 6 bases in the middle. CDR3 length: 14 residues. The germline gives CDR1 SNHLY, CDR2 FYNNEI. CDR3 DNA: TGTGCCAGCAGTGAAGTGAGGGCTGGAAACACCATATATTTT. Its protein product is CASSEVRAGNTIYF.

V gene TRBV5-6 combines with J gene TRBJ2-4; 7 nucleotides match TRBD2. The germline V gene has CDR1 SGHDT and CDR2 YYEEEE. Trimming removed 1 base from V and 6 bases from J; junction bases left unmatched: 7. The length of the CDR3 is 15 residues. In DNA form, the CDR3 reads TGTGCCAGCAGCTTGAGTGCCGGCGGGGGAAACATTCAGTACTTC. Protein product: CASSLSAGGGNIQYF.

The V call is TRBV18, the J call TRBJ2-1; TRBD2 matches at 9 bases. Germline loops: CDR1 KGHSH, CDR2 LQKENI. The CDR3 runs to 16 residues. With V trimmed by 4 bases and J by 4 bases, 8 bases remained unmatched. This CDR3 is CASSQTRTSDYNEQFF. As DNA, the CDR3 is TGTGCCAGCTCACAAACAAGGACTAGCGATTACAATGAGCAGTTCTTC. The variable domain in full, with the rest retrieved from reference TRBV18 and TRBJ2-1, is NAGVMQNPRHLVRRRGQEARLRCSPMKGHSHVYWYRQLPEEGLKFMVYLQKENIIDESGMPKERFSAEFPKEGPSILRIQQVVRGDSAAYFCASSQTRTSDYNEQFFGPGTRLTVL.

V usage is TRBV27 and J usage is TRBJ2-1, with 12 nucleotides matching TRBD2. The germline gives CDR1 MNHEY, CDR2 SMNVEV (reference sequence). The CDR3 has 15 residues. V was clipped by 5 bases and J by 10 bases; unmatched bases: 9. CDR3: CASSASGRALGEQFF. CDR3 nucleotide sequence: TGTGCCAGCAGTGCTAGCGGGAGGGCCCTCGGGGAGCAGTTCTTC.

The chain has TRBV12-5 and TRBJ2-1; a possible D gene is TRBD2 (6 bases). CDR1 and CDR2 from the germline V gene are LGHNT and FRNRAP. This CDR3 is 14 amino acids long. V was shortened by 6 bases and J by 6 bases, with 15 bases between the two germline ends. CDR3 sequence: CASGFGLSGNEQFF. Here the CDR3 DNA reads TGTGCTAGTGGGTTCGGGCTTAGCGGCAATGAGCAGTTCTTC.

The V and J genes are TRBV3-1 (or the pseudogene TRBV3-2) and TRBJ2-7; 8 bases match TRBD2. J was trimmed by 1 base and V by 4 bases; bases with no gene match: 6. The germline V gene encodes CDR1 LGHDT and CDR2 YNNKEL (reference sequence). This CDR3 comprises 15 residues. The CDR3 loop is CASSPRSGSSYEQYF. CDR3 DNA: TGTGCCAGCAGCCCCCGAAGCGGGAGTTCCTACGAGCAGTACTTC.

Only one count was recorded for this clone. This rearrangement joins TRBV29-1 to TRBJ2-7; 9 positions match TRBD1. With 6 bases clipped from V and 0 bases from J, the junction kept 9 bases outside the gene matches. The CDR3 sequence is 15 residues long. From germline, CDR1 is SQVTM and CDR2 ANQGSEA. CDR3 protein: CSVGTGWRSSYEQYF. CDR3 coding DNA: TGCAGCGTCGGGACAGGGTGGAGGAGCTCCTACGAGCAGTACTTC.

The chain joins TRBV27 to TRBJ1-1; D perhaps matches TRBD1 (5 bases). CDR3 size: 12 residues. Germline values: CDR1 MNHEY, CDR2 SMNVEV (reference sequence). The V gene lost 5 bases and the J gene lost 11 bases, with 15 bases spanning the gap. The CDR3 spells CASSRTFGRAFF. The DNA of the CDR3 is TGTGCCAGCAGTAGGACATTTGGTAGGGCTTTCTTT.

This chain's CDR3 is CASSVTSGGRANEQFF. CDR3 sequence (DNA): TGTGCCAGCAGCGTCACCTCCGGTGGGAGGGCAAATGAGCAGTTCTTC. The V call is TRBV9, the J call TRBJ2-1; 7 nucleotides match TRBD2. V lost 2 bases, J lost 7 bases, and 12 bases stayed unmatched. Germline loops: CDR1 SGDLS, CDR2 YYNGEE. CDR3 length: 16 residues.